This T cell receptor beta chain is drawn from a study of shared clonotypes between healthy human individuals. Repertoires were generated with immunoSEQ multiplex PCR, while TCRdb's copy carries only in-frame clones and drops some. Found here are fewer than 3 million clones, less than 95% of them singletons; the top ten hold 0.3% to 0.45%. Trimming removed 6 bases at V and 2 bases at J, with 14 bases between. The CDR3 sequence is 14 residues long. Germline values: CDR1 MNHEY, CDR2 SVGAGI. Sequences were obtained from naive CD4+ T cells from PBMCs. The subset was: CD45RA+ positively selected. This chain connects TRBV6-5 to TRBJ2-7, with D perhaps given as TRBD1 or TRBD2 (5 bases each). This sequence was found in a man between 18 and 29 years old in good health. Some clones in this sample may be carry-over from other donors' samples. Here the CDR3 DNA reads TGTGCCAGCAGCTACCGGGACCGAACCTACGAGCAGTACTTC. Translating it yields CASSYRDRTYEQYF.